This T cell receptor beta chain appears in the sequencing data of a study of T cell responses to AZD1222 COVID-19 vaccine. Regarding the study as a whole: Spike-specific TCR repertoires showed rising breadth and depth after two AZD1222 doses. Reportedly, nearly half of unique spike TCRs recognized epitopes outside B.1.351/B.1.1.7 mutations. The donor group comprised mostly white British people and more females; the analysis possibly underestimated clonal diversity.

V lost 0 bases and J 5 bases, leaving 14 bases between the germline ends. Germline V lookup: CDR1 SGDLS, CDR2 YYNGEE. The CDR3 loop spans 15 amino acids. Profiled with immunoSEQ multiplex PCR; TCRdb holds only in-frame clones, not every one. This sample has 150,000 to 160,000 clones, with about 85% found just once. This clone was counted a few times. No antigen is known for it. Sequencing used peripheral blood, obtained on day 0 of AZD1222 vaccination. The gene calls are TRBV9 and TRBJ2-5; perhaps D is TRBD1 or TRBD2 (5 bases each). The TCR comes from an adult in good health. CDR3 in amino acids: CASSVDPGRGETQYF. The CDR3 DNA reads TGTGCCAGCAGCGTAGATCCGGGGCGCGGGGAGACCCAGTACTTC.